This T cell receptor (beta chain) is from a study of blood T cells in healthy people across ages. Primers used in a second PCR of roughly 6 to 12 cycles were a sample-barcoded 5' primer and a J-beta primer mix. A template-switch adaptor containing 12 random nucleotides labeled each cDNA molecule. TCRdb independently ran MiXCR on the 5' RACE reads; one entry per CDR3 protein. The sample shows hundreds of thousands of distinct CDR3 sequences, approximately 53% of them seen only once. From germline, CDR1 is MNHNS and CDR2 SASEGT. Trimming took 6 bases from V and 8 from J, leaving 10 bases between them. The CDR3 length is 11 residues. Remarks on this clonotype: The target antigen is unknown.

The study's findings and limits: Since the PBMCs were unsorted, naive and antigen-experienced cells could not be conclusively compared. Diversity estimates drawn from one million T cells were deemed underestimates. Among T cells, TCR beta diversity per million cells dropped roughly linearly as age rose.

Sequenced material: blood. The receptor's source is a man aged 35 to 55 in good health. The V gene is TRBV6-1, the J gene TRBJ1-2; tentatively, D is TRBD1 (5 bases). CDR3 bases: TGTGCCAGCAGCACAAGACAGGGCTACACCTTC. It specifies CASSTRQGYTF.